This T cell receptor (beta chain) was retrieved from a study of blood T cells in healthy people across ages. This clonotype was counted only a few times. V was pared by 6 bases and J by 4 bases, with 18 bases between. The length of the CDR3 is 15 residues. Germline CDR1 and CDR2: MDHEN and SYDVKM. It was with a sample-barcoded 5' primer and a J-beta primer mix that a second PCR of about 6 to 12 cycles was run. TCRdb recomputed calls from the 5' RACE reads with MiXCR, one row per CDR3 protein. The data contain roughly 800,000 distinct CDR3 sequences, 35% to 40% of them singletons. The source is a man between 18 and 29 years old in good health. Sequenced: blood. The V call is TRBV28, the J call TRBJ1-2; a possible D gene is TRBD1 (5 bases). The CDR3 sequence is CASSSGPSTPYGYTF. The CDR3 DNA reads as TGTGCCAGCAGCTCGGGACCGTCGACGCCCTATGGCTACACCTTC.